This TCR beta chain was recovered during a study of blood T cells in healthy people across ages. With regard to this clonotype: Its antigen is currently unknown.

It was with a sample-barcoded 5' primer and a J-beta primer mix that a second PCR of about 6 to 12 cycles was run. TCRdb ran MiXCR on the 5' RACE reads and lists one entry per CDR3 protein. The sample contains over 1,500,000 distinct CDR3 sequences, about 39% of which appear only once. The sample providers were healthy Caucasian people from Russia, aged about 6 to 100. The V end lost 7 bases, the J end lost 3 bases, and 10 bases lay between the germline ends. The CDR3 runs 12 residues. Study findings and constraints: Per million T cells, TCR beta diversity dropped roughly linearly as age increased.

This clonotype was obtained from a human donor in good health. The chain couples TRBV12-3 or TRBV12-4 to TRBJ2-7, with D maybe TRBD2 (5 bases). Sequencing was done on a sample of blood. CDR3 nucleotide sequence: TGTGCCAGCACGGACTGGTACTACGAGCAGTACTTC. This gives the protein CASTDWYYEQYF.